This TCR beta chain was obtained from a study of T cell responses to AZD1222 COVID-19 vaccine. This clone was found a few times. Its antigen is not identified. Study-wide points: Reports say nearly half of spike-specific TCRs go after unmutated variant regions. Only a handful of individuals given AZD1222 were seropositive at baseline.

The CDR3 covers 16 residues. J lost 0 bases, V lost 5 bases, and 6 bases had no gene match. Per germline, CDR1 MGHRA and CDR2 YSYEKL. The data were produced by immunoSEQ multiplex PCR, yet TCRdb's version contains in-frame clones alone and is incomplete. The sample lists 200,000 or so clones, approximately 95% occurring once. This chain connects TRBV4-1 to TRBJ1-2, with 10 bases that match TRBD1. Sequencing used peripheral blood, obtained 28 days after the second AZD1222 dose. The sequence was collected from an adult who received the AZD1222 COVID-19 vaccine. The CDR3 nucleotides read TGCGCCAGCAGCGTAGGGACAGGGGAAACTAACTATGGCTACACCTTC. This encodes CASSVGTGETNYGYTF.